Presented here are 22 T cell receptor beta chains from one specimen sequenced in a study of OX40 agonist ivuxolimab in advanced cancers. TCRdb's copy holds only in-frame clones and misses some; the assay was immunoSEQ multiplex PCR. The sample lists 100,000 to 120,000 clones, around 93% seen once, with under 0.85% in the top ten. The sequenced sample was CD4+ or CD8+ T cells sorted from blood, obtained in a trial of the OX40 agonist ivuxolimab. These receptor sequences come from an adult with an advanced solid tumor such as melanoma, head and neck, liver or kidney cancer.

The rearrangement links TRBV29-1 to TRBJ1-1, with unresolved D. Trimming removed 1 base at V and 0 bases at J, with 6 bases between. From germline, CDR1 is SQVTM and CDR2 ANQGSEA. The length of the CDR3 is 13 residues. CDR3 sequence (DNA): TGCAGCGTTGAAGCCCAGTTGAACACTGAAGCTTTCTTT. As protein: CSVEAQLNTEAFF.

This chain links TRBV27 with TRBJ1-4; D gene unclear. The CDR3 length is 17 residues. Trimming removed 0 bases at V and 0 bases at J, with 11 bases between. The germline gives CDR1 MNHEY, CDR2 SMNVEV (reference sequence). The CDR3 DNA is TGTGCCAGCAGTTTATCCCCCCCAGCTGCAACTAATGAAAAACTGTTTTTT. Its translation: CASSLSPPAATNEKLFF.

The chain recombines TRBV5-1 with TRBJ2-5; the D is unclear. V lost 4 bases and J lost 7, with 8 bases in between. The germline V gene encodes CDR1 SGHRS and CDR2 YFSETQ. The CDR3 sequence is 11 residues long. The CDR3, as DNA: TGCGCCAGCAGCCAAAGAGGGACCCAGTACTTC. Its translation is CASSQRGTQYF.

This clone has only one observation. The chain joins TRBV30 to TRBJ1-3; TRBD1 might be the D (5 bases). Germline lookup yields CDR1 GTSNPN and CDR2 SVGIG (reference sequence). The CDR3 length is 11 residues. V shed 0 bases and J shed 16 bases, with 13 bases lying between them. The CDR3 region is CAWSVVDIQYF. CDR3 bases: TGTGCCTGGAGTGTGGTGGACATTCAGTATTTT.

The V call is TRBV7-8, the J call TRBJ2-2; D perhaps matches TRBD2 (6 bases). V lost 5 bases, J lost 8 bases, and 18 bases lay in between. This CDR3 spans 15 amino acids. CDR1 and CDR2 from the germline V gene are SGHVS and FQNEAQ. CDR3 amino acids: CASSETAEGVGELFF. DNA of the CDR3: TGTGCCAGCAGCGAGACAGCGGAGGGAGTAGGGGAGCTGTTTTTT.

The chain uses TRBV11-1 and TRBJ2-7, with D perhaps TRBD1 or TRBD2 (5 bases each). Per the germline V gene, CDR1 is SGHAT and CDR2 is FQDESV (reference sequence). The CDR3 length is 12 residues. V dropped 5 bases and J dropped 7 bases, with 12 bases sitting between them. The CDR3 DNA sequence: TGTGCCAGCAGCCCCGCATGGGGGGAGCAGTACTTC. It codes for CASSPAWGEQYF.

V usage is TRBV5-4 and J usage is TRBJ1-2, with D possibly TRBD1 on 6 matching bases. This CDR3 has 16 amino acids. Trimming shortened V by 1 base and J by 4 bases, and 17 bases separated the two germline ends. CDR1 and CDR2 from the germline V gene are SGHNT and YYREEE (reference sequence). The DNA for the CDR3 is TGTGCCAGCAGCTTGCCCGGGACAAGGGGAATCTATGGCTACACCTTC. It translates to CASSLPGTRGIYGYTF. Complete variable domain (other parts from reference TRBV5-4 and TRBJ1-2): ETGVTQSPTHLIKTRGQQVTLRCSSQSGHNTVSWYQQALGQGPQFIFQYYREEENGRGNFPPRFSGLQFPNYSSELNVNALELDDSALYLCASSLPGTRGIYGYTFGSGTRLTVV.

CDR3 amino acids: CASSVGPLSYEQYF. CDR3 nucleotide sequence: TGTGCCAGCAGCGTAGGCCCATTGTCCTACGAGCAGTACTTC. V is TRBV9 and J is TRBJ2-7; D uncertain. The V gene lost 0 bases and the J gene lost 1 base, with 8 bases spanning the gap. From germline, CDR1 is SGDLS and CDR2 YYNGEE. CDR3 length equals 14 residues.

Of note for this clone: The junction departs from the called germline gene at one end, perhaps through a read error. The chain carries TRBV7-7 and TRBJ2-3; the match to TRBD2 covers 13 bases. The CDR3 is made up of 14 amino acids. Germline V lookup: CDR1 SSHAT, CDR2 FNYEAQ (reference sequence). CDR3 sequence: CASSPGTSGIVQYF. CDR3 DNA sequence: TGTGCTAGCAGCCCCGGGACTAGCGGGATCGTGCAGTATTTT.

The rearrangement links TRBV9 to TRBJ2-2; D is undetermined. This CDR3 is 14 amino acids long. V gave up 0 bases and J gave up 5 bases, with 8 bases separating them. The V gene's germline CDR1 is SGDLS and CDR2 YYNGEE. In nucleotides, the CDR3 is TGTGCCAGCAGCGTAGGGGATCGAACCGGGGAGCTGTTTTTT. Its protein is CASSVGDRTGELFF.

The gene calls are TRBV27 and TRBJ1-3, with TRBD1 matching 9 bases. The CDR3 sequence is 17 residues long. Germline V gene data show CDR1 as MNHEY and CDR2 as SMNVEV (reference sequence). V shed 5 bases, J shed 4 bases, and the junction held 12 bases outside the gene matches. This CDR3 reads CASSKASTGGAGNTIYF. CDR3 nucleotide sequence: TGTGCCAGCAGTAAAGCCTCAACAGGGGGCGCCGGAAACACCATATATTTT.

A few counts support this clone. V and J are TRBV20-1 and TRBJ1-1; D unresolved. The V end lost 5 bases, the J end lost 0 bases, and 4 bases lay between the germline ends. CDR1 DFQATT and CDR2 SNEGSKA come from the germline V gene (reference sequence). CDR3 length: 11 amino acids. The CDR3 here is CSAPMNTEAFF. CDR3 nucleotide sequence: TGCAGTGCTCCCATGAACACTGAAGCTTTCTTT.

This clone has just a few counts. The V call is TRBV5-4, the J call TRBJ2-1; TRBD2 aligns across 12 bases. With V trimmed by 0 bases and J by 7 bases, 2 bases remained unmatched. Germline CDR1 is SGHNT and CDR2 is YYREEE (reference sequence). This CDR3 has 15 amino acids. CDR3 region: CASSLGLAGGNEQFF. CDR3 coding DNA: TGTGCCAGCAGCTTGGGGCTAGCGGGAGGGAATGAGCAGTTCTTC.

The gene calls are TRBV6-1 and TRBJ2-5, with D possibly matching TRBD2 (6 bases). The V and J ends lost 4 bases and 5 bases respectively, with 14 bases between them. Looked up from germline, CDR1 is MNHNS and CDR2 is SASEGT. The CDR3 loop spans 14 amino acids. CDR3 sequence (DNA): TGTGCCAGCAGTGGATCGACTAGGGGTGAGACCCAGTACTTC. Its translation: CASSGSTRGETQYF.

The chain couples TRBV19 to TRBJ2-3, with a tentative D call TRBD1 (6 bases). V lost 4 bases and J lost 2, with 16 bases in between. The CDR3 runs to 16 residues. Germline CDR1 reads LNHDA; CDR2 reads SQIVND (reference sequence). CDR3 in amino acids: CASSTPWAGDTDTQYF. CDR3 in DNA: TGTGCCAGTAGTACCCCTTGGGCAGGGGACACAGATACGCAGTATTTT.

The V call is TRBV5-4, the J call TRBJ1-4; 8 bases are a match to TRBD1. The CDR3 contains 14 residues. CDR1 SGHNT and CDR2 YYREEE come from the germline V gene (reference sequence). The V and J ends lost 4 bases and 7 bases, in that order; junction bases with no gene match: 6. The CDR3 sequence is CASSLTGAGEKLFF. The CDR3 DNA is TGTGCCAGCAGCCTGACAGGGGCGGGTGAAAAACTGTTTTTT.

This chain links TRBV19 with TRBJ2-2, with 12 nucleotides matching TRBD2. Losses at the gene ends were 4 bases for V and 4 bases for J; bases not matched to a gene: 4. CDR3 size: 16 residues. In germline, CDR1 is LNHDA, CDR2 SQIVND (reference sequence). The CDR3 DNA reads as TGTGCCAGTAGTACGCTAGCGGGAGGGAGCACCGGGGAGCTGTTTTTT. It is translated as CASSTLAGGSTGELFF. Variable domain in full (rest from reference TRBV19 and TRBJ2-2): DGGITQSPKYLFRKEGQNVTLSCEQNLNHDAMYWYRQDPGQGLRLIYYSQIVNDFQKGDIAEGYSVSREKKESFPLTVTSAQKNPTAFYLCASSTLAGGSTGELFFGEGSRLTVL.

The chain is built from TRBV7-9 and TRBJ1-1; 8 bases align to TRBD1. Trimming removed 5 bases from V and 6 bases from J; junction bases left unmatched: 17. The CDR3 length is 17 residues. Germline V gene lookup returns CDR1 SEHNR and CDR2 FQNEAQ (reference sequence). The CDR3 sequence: CASSRREGRGRIAEAFF. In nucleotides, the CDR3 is TGTGCCAGCAGCCGACGGGAAGGCAGGGGGCGCATTGCTGAAGCTTTCTTT. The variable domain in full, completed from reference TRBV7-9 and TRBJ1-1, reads DTGVSQNPRHKITKRGQNVTFRCDPISEHNRLYWYRQTLGQGPEFLTYFQNEAQLEKSRLLSDRFSAERPKGSFSTLEIQRTEQGDSAMYLCASSRREGRGRIAEAFFGQGTRLTVV.

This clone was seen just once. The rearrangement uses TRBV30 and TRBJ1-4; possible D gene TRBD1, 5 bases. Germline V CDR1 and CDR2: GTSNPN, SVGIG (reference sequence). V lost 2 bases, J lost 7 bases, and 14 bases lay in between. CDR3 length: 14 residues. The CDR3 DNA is TGTGCCTGGAGTCTCCCAGGGAGAAGTGAAAAACTGTTTTTT. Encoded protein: CAWSLPGRSEKLFF.

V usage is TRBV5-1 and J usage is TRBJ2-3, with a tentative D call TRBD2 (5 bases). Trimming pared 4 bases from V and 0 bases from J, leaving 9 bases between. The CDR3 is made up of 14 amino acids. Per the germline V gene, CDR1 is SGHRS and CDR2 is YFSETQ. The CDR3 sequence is CASSPRGSTDTQYF. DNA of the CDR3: TGCGCCAGCAGCCCCCGGGGTAGCACAGATACGCAGTATTTT.

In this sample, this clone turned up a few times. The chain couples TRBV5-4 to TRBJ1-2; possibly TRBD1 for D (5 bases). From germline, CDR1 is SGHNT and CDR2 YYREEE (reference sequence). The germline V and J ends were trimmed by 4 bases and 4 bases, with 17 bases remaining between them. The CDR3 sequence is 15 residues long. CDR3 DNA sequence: TGTGCCAGCAGCGCGCCCCTTAGGGGCTCCTATGGCTACACCTTC. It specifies CASSAPLRGSYGYTF.

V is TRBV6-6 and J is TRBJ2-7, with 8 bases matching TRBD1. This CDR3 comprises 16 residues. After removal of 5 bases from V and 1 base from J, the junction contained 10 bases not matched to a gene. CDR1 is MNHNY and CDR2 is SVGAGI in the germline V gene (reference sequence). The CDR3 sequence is CASSITGGAFSYEQYF. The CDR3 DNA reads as TGTGCCAGCAGTATTACAGGGGGAGCCTTTTCCTACGAGCAGTACTTC.